Each of the 28 T cell receptor beta chains below was sequenced from the same sample in a study of cytomegalovirus exposure and HLA in healthy donors. Primers: 60 Vbeta forward and 13 Jbeta reverse. The method was immunoSEQ multiplex PCR; TCRdb's version includes in-frame clones alone and lacks a portion of them. This repertoire includes roughly 50,000 clones. The specimen was PBMCs. The receptors derive from a woman aged 40 to 49 in good health and CMV-seronegative.

V gene TRBV28 combines with J gene TRBJ2-5; D possibly corresponds to TRBD2 (6 bases). V shed 3 bases and J shed 5 bases, with 13 bases lying between them. Per the germline V gene, CDR1 is MDHEN and CDR2 is SYDVKM. The CDR3 totals 14 residues. CDR3 in amino acids: CASSLVGGSETQYF. In DNA, the CDR3 is TGTGCCAGCAGTTTGGTCGGGGGTTCTGAGACCCAGTACTTC.

V gene TRBV12-5 combines with J gene TRBJ2-3; 9 positions match TRBD1. The CDR3 has 15 amino acids. Germline CDR1 LGHNT, CDR2 FRNRAP. V shed 4 bases, J shed 2 bases, and the junction held 4 bases outside the gene matches. The CDR3, as DNA: TGTGCTAGTGGTTCGGGACAGGGAATCACAGATACGCAGTATTTT. This codes for CASGSGQGITDTQYF.

V usage is TRBV7-9 and J usage is TRBJ1-2; the D is unclear. This CDR3 is built from 18 residues. V was pared by 4 bases and J by 4 bases, with 25 bases between. CDR1 is SEHNR and CDR2 is FQNEAQ in the germline V gene (reference sequence). CDR3 in DNA: TGTGCCAGCAGCTCCACCCCGGGTCCCCCTTCGGCCTTCTATGGCTACACCTTC. Residues: CASSSTPGPPSAFYGYTF. Looking up the rest from reference TRBV7-9 and TRBJ1-2 gives the full variable domain: DTGVSQNPRHKITKRGQNVTFRCDPISEHNRLYWYRQTLGQGPEFLTYFQNEAQLEKSRLLSDRFSAERPKGSFSTLEIQRTEQGDSAMYLCASSSTPGPPSAFYGYTFGSGTRLTVV.

The genes are TRBV20-1 and TRBJ2-1, with D possibly being TRBD2 (5 bases). Trimming stripped 8 bases from V and 7 bases from J, with 12 bases between. Germline V gene data show CDR1 as DFQATT and CDR2 as SNEGSKA (reference sequence). The CDR3 has 11 amino acids. The CDR3 here is CSLRTGNEQFF. The CDR3 bases are TGCAGTCTCAGGACTGGTAATGAGCAGTTCTTC.

This sequence joins TRBV19 and TRBJ2-7; a weak D match, TRBD2 (5 bases). CDR1 is LNHDA and CDR2 is SQIVND in the germline V gene (reference sequence). The CDR3 runs 13 residues. The germline V and J ends were trimmed by 3 bases and 7 bases, with 13 bases remaining between them. The CDR3 loop is CASSISGFGEQYF. The CDR3 DNA reads as TGTGCCAGTAGTATCAGCGGATTTGGGGAGCAGTACTTC.

J is TRBJ1-5 and V is TRBV15; D is ambiguous. CDR1 is LNHNV, CDR2 YYDKDF, per germline (reference sequence). Trimming took 3 bases from V and 5 from J, leaving 5 bases between them. CDR3 length: 12 residues. This CDR3 is CATSRQDQPQHF. In DNA, the CDR3 is TGTGCCACCAGCAGGCAGGATCAGCCCCAGCATTTT.

The J gene is TRBJ2-3, the V gene TRBV7-9, with TRBD2 matching over 9 bases. V lost 5 bases to trimming and J lost 3 bases; unmatched junction nucleotides: 12. The CDR3 spans 17 residues. The germline V gene encodes CDR1 SEHNR and CDR2 FQNEAQ (reference sequence). The CDR3 sequence is CASSNAGLAGRTDTQYF. The CDR3 DNA reads TGTGCCAGCAGCAACGCCGGGCTAGCGGGAAGGACAGATACGCAGTATTTT.

The rearrangement links TRBV6-5 to TRBJ2-5, with 8 nucleotides matching TRBD1. The germline V gene encodes CDR1 MNHEY and CDR2 SVGAGI. The CDR3 sequence is 14 residues long. J was trimmed by 4 bases and V by 1 base; bases with no gene match: 2. CDR3 sequence reads: CASSYFGQGETQYF. CDR3 DNA: TGTGCCAGCAGTTACTTTGGACAGGGAGAGACCCAGTACTTC.

V is TRBV15 and J is TRBJ2-3, with 9 bases lining up with TRBD2. CDR1 is LNHNV and CDR2 is YYDKDF in the germline V gene (reference sequence). V gave up 3 bases and J gave up 5 bases; unmatched junction bases: 3. The CDR3 consists of 14 residues. Here the CDR3 reads CATSRGLAEDTQYF. As DNA, the CDR3 is TGTGCCACCAGCAGGGGACTAGCTGAAGATACGCAGTATTTT.

V and J are TRBV6-5 and TRBJ2-7; weak D call: TRBD2 (5 bases). Germline V gene lookup returns CDR1 MNHEY and CDR2 SVGAGI. The V end was cut by 6 bases, the J end by 5 bases, with 17 bases between. There are 14 residues in the CDR3. CDR3 amino acids: CASRPHLAGNEQYF. The CDR3 bases are TGTGCCAGCAGACCCCACCTCGCGGGCAACGAGCAGTACTTC.

The chain has TRBV5-4 and TRBJ2-2; weak D call: TRBD1 (6 bases). CDR3 length: 15 residues. Germline V gene lookup returns CDR1 SGHNT and CDR2 YYREEE (reference sequence). Deletions cut 6 bases from V and 1 base from J, with 13 bases between. The CDR3 is CASTLMGQNTGELFF. Written as DNA, the CDR3 is TGTGCCAGCACCCTAATGGGACAGAACACCGGGGAGCTGTTTTTT.

This chain connects TRBV4-2 to TRBJ2-1; D possibly corresponds to TRBD1 (5 bases). The CDR3 runs to 17 residues. The germline V gene encodes CDR1 LGHNA and CDR2 YNFKEQ. The V and J ends lost 0 bases and 0 bases respectively, with 12 bases between them. The CDR3 here is CASSQDVTGSSYNEQFF. CDR3 nucleotide sequence: TGTGCCAGCAGCCAAGACGTTACAGGAAGCTCCTACAATGAGCAGTTCTTC.

This chain joins TRBV5-1 and TRBJ2-5; TRBD2 aligns across 8 bases. The J call may be mistaken, given a closer DNA end match to TRBJ2-7. The V gene's germline CDR1 is SGHRS and CDR2 YFSETQ. The CDR3 contains 15 residues. The CDR3 nucleotides are TGCGCCAGCAGCTGGGGACTAGGGATCTTCTACGAGCAGTACTTC. It specifies CASSWGLGIFYEQYF.

The CDR3 protein is CASSTIYEQYF. CDR3 coding DNA: TGTGCCAGCAGTACAATCTACGAGCAGTACTTC. The chain couples TRBV28 to TRBJ2-7; D not resolved. There are 11 residues in the CDR3. Trimming shortened V by 5 bases and J by 3 bases, and 5 bases separated the two germline ends. CDR1 MDHEN and CDR2 SYDVKM come from the germline V gene.

This sequence joins TRBV19 and TRBJ2-5; D is perhaps TRBD2 (5 bases). The CDR3 sequence is 14 residues long. Germline CDR1 reads LNHDA; CDR2 reads SQIVND (reference sequence). V was clipped by 5 bases and J by 3 bases, with 13 bases between them. CDR3 bases: TGTGCCAGTAGTGCAGAGGGCCGCGAAGAGACCCAGTACTTC. Translating gives CASSAEGREETQYF.

The gene calls are TRBV7-2 and TRBJ1-5; 7 nucleotides line up with TRBD1. Germline V lookup: CDR1 SGHTA, CDR2 FQGNSA. Trimming removed 1 base from V and 7 bases from J; junction bases left unmatched: 7. There are 15 residues in the CDR3. CDR3 bases: TGTGCCAGCAGCTTAGACGGTAGGGGGCGGCAGCCCCAGCATTTT. It is translated as CASSLDGRGRQPQHF.

The chain combines TRBV7-9 with TRBJ1-1, with 7 nucleotides matching TRBD1. This CDR3 contains 14 residues. The germline CDR1 and CDR2 sequences are SEHNR and FQNEAQ (reference sequence). V was pared by 5 bases and J by 4 bases, with 7 bases of the junction left unmatched. The CDR3 sequence: CASSKQGPGTEAFF. In nucleotides, the CDR3 is TGTGCCAGCAGCAAACAGGGGCCGGGCACTGAAGCTTTCTTT.

The chain employs TRBV29-1 and TRBJ2-1; D may be TRBD2 (5 bases). V lost 7 bases, J lost 9 bases, and 19 bases lay in between. CDR3 size: 13 residues. Germline lookup yields CDR1 SQVTM and CDR2 ANQGSEA. The CDR3, as DNA: TGCAGCGCATACGGGCCCGGAGGCGGTGAGCAGTTCTTC. This gives the protein CSAYGPGGGEQFF.

The rearrangement links TRBV5-1 to TRBJ2-7; 9 nucleotides agree with TRBD1. Losses at the gene ends were 5 bases for V and 4 bases for J; bases not matched to a gene: 10. From germline, CDR1 is SGHRS and CDR2 YFSETQ. The CDR3 spans 15 residues. CDR3 region: CASSHAGQGQYEQYF. In DNA form, the CDR3 reads TGCGCCAGCAGTCACGCGGGACAGGGTCAGTACGAGCAGTACTTC.

The V gene is TRBV19, the J gene TRBJ2-3; 10 bases fit TRBD2. The CDR3 is made up of 15 amino acids. The germline V gene encodes CDR1 LNHDA and CDR2 SQIVND (reference sequence). Losses at the gene ends were 5 bases for V and 3 bases for J; bases not matched to a gene: 5. Here the CDR3 DNA reads TGTGCCAGTAGTTATATAGCGGGAGGAACAGATACGCAGTATTTT. Residues: CASSYIAGGTDTQYF.

The rearrangement joins TRBV19 to TRBJ2-7; 8 bases map to TRBD1. The V gene's germline CDR1 is LNHDA and CDR2 SQIVND (reference sequence). V shed 4 bases and J 7 bases; nucleotides not matched to a gene: 15. The CDR3 is 16 amino acids. The CDR3 region has the DNA TGTGCCAGTAGTACGTTCCTCGGACAGGGAGGAGGGGAGCAGTACTTC. Its translation: CASSTFLGQGGGEQYF. Full variable domain (remainder filled in from reference TRBV19 and TRBJ2-7): DGGITQSPKYLFRKEGQNVTLSCEQNLNHDAMYWYRQDPGQGLRLIYYSQIVNDFQKGDIAEGYSVSREKKESFPLTVTSAQKNPTAFYLCASSTFLGQGGGEQYFGPGTRLTVT.

This rearrangement joins TRBV6-6 to TRBJ2-7; D is perhaps TRBD2 (7 bases). This CDR3 comprises 15 residues. With 0 bases removed from V and 5 bases from J, the gap between germline ends came to 14 bases. Per germline, CDR1 MNHNY and CDR2 SVGAGI (reference sequence). This CDR3 reads CASSYSAGAVNEQYF. The CDR3 nucleotides are TGTGCCAGCAGTTACTCGGCGGGGGCGGTCAACGAGCAGTACTTC.

The rearrangement links TRBV4-2 to TRBJ1-4; 7 nucleotides align to TRBD1. V lost 0 bases to trimming and J lost 3 bases; unmatched junction nucleotides: 10. Germline V lookup: CDR1 LGHNA, CDR2 YNFKEQ. CDR3 length: 18 residues. This CDR3 is CASSQDQEWTGSNEKLFF. The CDR3 region has the DNA TGTGCCAGCAGCCAAGATCAGGAATGGACAGGCTCTAATGAAAAACTGTTTTTT.

This chain connects TRBV5-1 to TRBJ1-5, with D unclear. The germline gives CDR1 SGHRS, CDR2 YFSETQ. Trimming left V 0 bases short and J 3 bases short, with 7 bases between. This CDR3 contains 14 residues. CDR3 protein: CASSLGGDNQPQHF. The CDR3 coding sequence is TGCGCCAGCAGCTTGGGGGGAGACAATCAGCCCCAGCATTTT.

V and J are TRBV18 and TRBJ1-2; 9 positions match TRBD1. CDR1 is KGHSH, CDR2 LQKENI, per germline. With V trimmed by 6 bases and J by 4 bases, 3 bases remained unmatched. The CDR3 totals 13 residues. The CDR3 is CASSLGQGYGYTF. CDR3 nucleotides: TGTGCCAGCTCCCTGGGACAGGGCTATGGCTACACCTTC.

The rearrangement links TRBV27 to TRBJ2-3; 7 bases align to TRBD2. Germline V CDR1 and CDR2: MNHEY, SMNVEV (reference sequence). Trimming at V came to 2 bases and at J to 3 bases, leaving 2 bases not matched to a gene. The CDR3 runs to 14 residues. CDR3 coding DNA: TGTGCCAGCAGTTTAGGGAGGGCAACAGATACGCAGTATTTT. Residues: CASSLGRATDTQYF.

The gene calls are TRBV4-1 and TRBJ1-5; D gene unclear. The CDR3 totals 17 residues. V was cut by 0 bases and J by 6 bases, with 18 bases left in between. Germline-derived CDR1 and CDR2 are MGHRA and YSYEKL. CDR3 sequence: CASSQDQAVVIGQPQHF. The CDR3 DNA sequence: TGCGCCAGCAGCCAAGATCAAGCGGTCGTTATAGGTCAGCCCCAGCATTTT.

V usage is TRBV9 and J usage is TRBJ2-7; 9 bases match TRBD1. The germline V gene has CDR1 SGDLS and CDR2 YYNGEE. V shed 3 bases and J 1 base; nucleotides not matched to a gene: 5. The length of the CDR3 is 15 residues. The CDR3 region has the DNA TGTGCCAGCAGCGCCCGACAGGGGGAGTCCTACGAGCAGTACTTC. Translation: CASSARQGESYEQYF.